These T cell receptor beta chains were read from a single sample in a study of blood T cell repertoires in COVID-19. Assay used: immunoSEQ multiplex PCR; TCRdb lists only in-frame clones, some missing. The sample shows 300,000 to 450,000 clones, 85% of them seen only once. The sample taken for sequencing was peripheral blood. The receptors stem from a woman aged 18 to 35 with acute or convalescent COVID-19. The CDR3 runs from the conserved cysteine through the conserved F or W. Fields, in order: clone size, D gene, V gene, J gene, CDR3 DNA, CDR3 protein. D genes are given only for firm matches. Clone size is stated in some rows and not others, as once, few, many or a class when expanded.

clone_size: .
d_call: TRBD1
v_call: TRBV15
j_call: TRBJ2-3
cdr3_nt: TGTGCCACCAGCAGAGTGACAGGGGGGAATACGCAGTATTTT
cdr3_aa: CATSRVTGGNTQYF

clone_size: .
d_call: TRBD2
v_call: TRBV4-2
j_call: TRBJ2-3
cdr3_nt: TGTGCCAGCAGCCGAGTAGCGGGGGGCACAGATACGCAGTATTTT
cdr3_aa: CASSRVAGGTDTQYF

clone_size: .
d_call: .
v_call: TRBV4-1
j_call: TRBJ1-2
cdr3_nt: TGCGCCAGCAGCCGCTGGGGGCGATATAGGTATGGCTACACCTTC
cdr3_aa: CASSRWGRYRYGYTF

clone_size: .
d_call: TRBD1
v_call: TRBV28
j_call: TRBJ2-5
cdr3_nt: TGTGCCAGCAGCCTACAGGGGGCGGGGGTCCAGTACTTC
cdr3_aa: CASSLQGAGVQYF

clone_size: .
d_call: .
v_call: TRBV20-1
j_call: TRBJ1-1
cdr3_nt: TGCAGTGCTAGTAGGGGCAGTTTCATGAACACTGAAGCTTTCTTT
cdr3_aa: CSASRGSFMNTEAFF

clone_size: .
d_call: .
v_call: TRBV9
j_call: TRBJ1-1
cdr3_nt: TGTGCCAGCGGGAAGGGGGGGCCGTTCGCTGAAGCTTTCTTT
cdr3_aa: CASGKGGPFAEAFF

clone_size: .
d_call: .
v_call: TRBV7-9
j_call: TRBJ1-4
cdr3_nt: TGTGCCAGCAGCGCAGAACAGGGTAGTGGCGAAAAACTGTTTTTT
cdr3_aa: CASSAEQGSGEKLFF

clone_size: once
d_call: TRBD2
v_call: TRBV27
j_call: TRBJ2-7
cdr3_nt: TGTGCCAGCAGTCCAGGGACTAGCGGGAGAAGGTACTTC
cdr3_aa: CASSPGTSGRRYF

clone_size: .
d_call: .
v_call: TRBV7-3
j_call: TRBJ2-1
cdr3_nt: TGTGCCAGCAGCATGACTAGTTCCTCCTACAATGAGCAGTTCTTC
cdr3_aa: CASSMTSSSYNEQFF

clone_size: .
d_call: .
v_call: TRBV5-1
j_call: TRBJ2-1
cdr3_nt: TGCGCCAGCAGCTTCTGGTCTGCAGGGGAGAATGAGCAGTTCTTC
cdr3_aa: CASSFWSAGENEQFF

clone_size: .
d_call: .
v_call: TRBV5-6
j_call: TRBJ2-7
cdr3_nt: TGTGCCAGCAGCTTGGCAGCCACTCGGGTAACCGAGCAGTACTTC
cdr3_aa: CASSLAATRVTEQYF

clone_size: once
d_call: .
v_call: TRBV5-1
j_call: TRBJ2-7
cdr3_nt: TGCGCCAGCAGCTTGGGGCTAGCGCCCTCCTACGAGCAGTACTTC
cdr3_aa: CASSLGLAPSYEQYF

clone_size: .
d_call: .
v_call: TRBV29-1
j_call: TRBJ2-1
cdr3_nt: TGCAGCGTTGTAGCCCTAGCAAGCTCCTACAATGAGCAGTTCTTC
cdr3_aa: CSVVALASSYNEQFF

clone_size: .
d_call: TRBD1
v_call: TRBV18
j_call: TRBJ2-2
cdr3_nt: TGTGCCAGCTCACCACCGACAGGGGATACGAACACCGGGGAGCTGTTTTTT
cdr3_aa: CASSPPTGDTNTGELFF

clone_size: .
d_call: .
v_call: TRBV27
j_call: TRBJ1-6
cdr3_nt: TGTGCCAGCGCAAGGCTACTTCGGGACATTTCCTTCGGGTCACCCCTCCACTTT
cdr3_aa: CASARLLRDISFGSPLHF

clone_size: .
d_call: TRBD2
v_call: TRBV7-8
j_call: TRBJ2-2
cdr3_nt: TGTGCCAGCAGCTTGAATAGCGGGAGTTCCACCGGGGAGCTGTTTTTT
cdr3_aa: CASSLNSGSSTGELFF

clone_size: .
d_call: .
v_call: TRBV4-1
j_call: TRBJ1-1
cdr3_nt: TGCGCCAGCAGCCAAGGTCTAACTGAAGCTTTCTTT
cdr3_aa: CASSQGLTEAFF

clone_size: .
d_call: .
v_call: TRBV3-1/TRBV3-2
j_call: TRBJ2-7
cdr3_nt: TGTGCCAGCAGCCTATCGGACACCTACGAGCAGTACTTC
cdr3_aa: CASSLSDTYEQYF

clone_size: few
d_call: TRBD2
v_call: TRBV6-1
j_call: TRBJ2-5
cdr3_nt: TGTGCCAGCAGTGAACTAGCGGGAGGGCCAGAGACCCAGTACTTC
cdr3_aa: CASSELAGGPETQYF

clone_size: once
d_call: TRBD1
v_call: TRBV28
j_call: TRBJ1-2
cdr3_nt: TGTGCCAGCAGTTCAATAAGGACAGGAGCTAACTATGGCTACACCTTC
cdr3_aa: CASSSIRTGANYGYTF

clone_size: once
d_call: .
v_call: TRBV6-5
j_call: TRBJ2-3
cdr3_nt: TGTGCCAGCAGCCTGACGACAGAACACACAGATACGCAGTATTTT
cdr3_aa: CASSLTTEHTDTQYF

clone_size: .
d_call: TRBD1
v_call: TRBV6-2/TRBV6-3
j_call: TRBJ1-5
cdr3_nt: TGTGCCAGCAGCGCGAGGACAGGGGGCGGGCAGCCCCAGCATTTT
cdr3_aa: CASSARTGGGQPQHF

clone_size: few
d_call: .
v_call: TRBV29-1
j_call: TRBJ1-1
cdr3_nt: TGCAGCGTAAAGGGACAAGGGAACACTGAAGCTTTCTTT
cdr3_aa: CSVKGQGNTEAFF

clone_size: .
d_call: TRBD1
v_call: TRBV29-1
j_call: TRBJ1-2
cdr3_nt: TGCAGCGTTCGTGGGACAGACTTTGGCTACACCTTC
cdr3_aa: CSVRGTDFGYTF

clone_size: .
d_call: .
v_call: TRBV5-1
j_call: TRBJ1-2
cdr3_nt: TGCGCCAGTGAGGGTGGGGGAGGTAACTATGGCTACACCTTC
cdr3_aa: CASEGGGGNYGYTF

clone_size: few
d_call: TRBD1
v_call: TRBV5-1
j_call: TRBJ1-3
cdr3_nt: TGCGCCAGCAGCTTGGAAGGGACAGGGGTCGCTGGAAACACCATATATTTT
cdr3_aa: CASSLEGTGVAGNTIYF

clone_size: .
d_call: TRBD1
v_call: TRBV7-3
j_call: TRBJ2-1
cdr3_nt: TGTGCCAGCAGCCGCGGACAGGGAGCCTACAATGAGCAGTTCTTC
cdr3_aa: CASSRGQGAYNEQFF

clone_size: .
d_call: TRBD1
v_call: TRBV19
j_call: TRBJ2-7
cdr3_nt: TGTGCCAGTAGTACCGGGACAGGGCGCTCCTACGAGCAGTACTTC
cdr3_aa: CASSTGTGRSYEQYF

clone_size: few
d_call: TRBD2
v_call: TRBV27
j_call: TRBJ2-7
cdr3_nt: TGTGCCAGCAGTTTGAGTTTCGGGGGGGACCTCTCCTACGAGCAGTACTTC
cdr3_aa: CASSLSFGGDLSYEQYF

clone_size: .
d_call: TRBD1
v_call: TRBV30
j_call: TRBJ1-2
cdr3_nt: TGTGCCTGGAGTCTCTACAGGGGGCATGGCTACACCTTC
cdr3_aa: CAWSLYRGHGYTF

clone_size: .
d_call: .
v_call: TRBV3-1/TRBV3-2
j_call: TRBJ1-2
cdr3_nt: TGTGCCAGCAGCCACAGGGGCGCGCAGTACTATGGCTACACCTTC
cdr3_aa: CASSHRGAQYYGYTF

clone_size: once
d_call: TRBD1
v_call: TRBV7-9
j_call: TRBJ1-1
cdr3_nt: TGTGCCAGCAGCCTGGACAGGATGAACACTGAAGCTTTCTTT
cdr3_aa: CASSLDRMNTEAFF

clone_size: .
d_call: TRBD1
v_call: TRBV24-1
j_call: TRBJ2-3
cdr3_nt: TGTGCCACCAGTGACCCCTGGGGGACAGGGGATACGCAGTATTTT
cdr3_aa: CATSDPWGTGDTQYF

clone_size: .
d_call: .
v_call: TRBV5-1
j_call: TRBJ2-3
cdr3_nt: TGCGCCAGCAGCCCCGTTGCGCCAGATACGCAGTATTTT
cdr3_aa: CASSPVAPDTQYF

clone_size: once
d_call: TRBD1
v_call: TRBV5-1
j_call: TRBJ1-1
cdr3_nt: TGCGCCAGCAGCTTGGGACAGGGGCTGGGGGACACTGAAGCTTTCTTT
cdr3_aa: CASSLGQGLGDTEAFF

clone_size: .
d_call: TRBD1
v_call: TRBV11-2
j_call: TRBJ2-1
cdr3_nt: TGTGCCAGCAGCTCGGGACAGGGGTTTGCTGTTGAGCAGTTCTTC
cdr3_aa: CASSSGQGFAVEQFF

clone_size: few
d_call: .
v_call: TRBV7-2
j_call: TRBJ2-2
cdr3_nt: TGTGCCAGCAGCTTAGGACATATCCCCGGGGAGCTGTTTTTT
cdr3_aa: CASSLGHIPGELFF

clone_size: .
d_call: TRBD1
v_call: TRBV28
j_call: TRBJ2-7
cdr3_nt: TGTGCCAGCAGTTTAACAGGGGTCACCTACGAGCAGTACTTC
cdr3_aa: CASSLTGVTYEQYF

clone_size: .
d_call: .
v_call: TRBV27
j_call: TRBJ2-7
cdr3_nt: TGTGCCAGCTTGCCTAGTCTGACCGGGAGAGTGTACTTC
cdr3_aa: CASLPSLTGRVYF

clone_size: few
d_call: .
v_call: TRBV5-5
j_call: TRBJ1-2
cdr3_nt: TGTGCCAGCAGCTTGGAGCCGTATAACTATGGCTACACCTTC
cdr3_aa: CASSLEPYNYGYTF

clone_size: .
d_call: TRBD1
v_call: TRBV7-9
j_call: TRBJ2-7
cdr3_nt: TGTGCCAGCAGCTTTACCGGGACAGCCCTTTTCGAGCAGTACTTC
cdr3_aa: CASSFTGTALFEQYF

clone_size: .
d_call: TRBD1
v_call: TRBV19
j_call: TRBJ1-5
cdr3_nt: TGTGCCAGTAGTATAGGGGGACAGGGGGAAAATCAGCCCCAGCATTTT
cdr3_aa: CASSIGGQGENQPQHF

clone_size: .
d_call: TRBD2
v_call: TRBV7-3
j_call: TRBJ2-1
cdr3_nt: TGTGCCAGCAGCTTAGTTGCCCCGGCTAGCGGGGGGGAAAAATACAATGAGCAGTTCTTC
cdr3_aa: CASSLVAPASGGEKYNEQFF

clone_size: .
d_call: .
v_call: TRBV29-1
j_call: TRBJ1-2
cdr3_nt: TGCAGCGTTGTGAGGGGGGGGGCATCTCCCTATGGCTACACCTTC
cdr3_aa: CSVVRGGASPYGYTF